A single sample is the source of the 27 T cell receptor beta chains below, sequenced in a study of OX40 agonist ivuxolimab in advanced cancers. The library relied on the immunoSEQ multiplex PCR assay. TCRdb carries this immuneACCESS record with in-frame sequences only. Its versions omit some clonotypes, under half of them owing to an unresolved V gene in the studies checked, with the rest unexplained. The sample yields about 73,000 clones; 80% to 95% were counted once. The leading ten clones occupy roughly 0.5% of the sample. The sample in question was CD4+ or CD8+ T cells sorted from blood, obtained in a trial of the OX40 agonist ivuxolimab. The receptors derive from an adult with an advanced solid tumor such as melanoma, head and neck, liver or kidney cancer.

The chain combines TRBV7-9 with TRBJ1-3; tentative D call: TRBD1 (6 bases). This CDR3 comprises 14 residues. Germline CDR1 reads SEHNR; CDR2 reads FQNEAQ (reference sequence). V was clipped by 7 bases and J by 7 bases, with 17 bases between them. CDR3 coding DNA: TGTGCCAGCACCGAACCAGGGGCCCGGAACACCATATATTTT. Protein sequence: CASTEPGARNTIYF.

The chain combines TRBV4-2 with TRBJ1-2, with 7 bases that match TRBD1. V shed 3 bases, J shed 8 bases, and the junction held 9 bases outside the gene matches. The CDR3 extends over 14 amino acids. Per the germline V gene, CDR1 is LGHNA and CDR2 is YNFKEQ. CDR3 in DNA: TGTGCCAGCAGCCAGAGGACAGGTGGGGGGGGCTACACCTTC. It translates to CASSQRTGGGGYTF.

The rearrangement joins TRBV2 to TRBJ2-2, with 11 bases aligning to TRBD2. This CDR3 contains 15 residues. CDR1 and CDR2 from the germline V gene are SNHLY and FYNNEI. V trimming: 7 bases; J trimming: 6 bases; junction bases outside the gene matches: 7. Here the CDR3 reads CASKGTSGNSGELFF. The CDR3 DNA reads TGTGCCAGCAAAGGGACTAGCGGCAACTCCGGGGAGCTGTTTTTT.

DNA of the CDR3: TGTGCCAGCAGTTTATGGGACGGCAAAAACATTCAGTACTTC. Translated: CASSLWDGKNIQYF. The rearrangement uses TRBV28 and TRBJ2-4; D unclear. The germline V and J ends were trimmed by 0 bases and 3 bases, with 6 bases remaining between them. The CDR3 length is 14 residues. Germline V gene sequence: CDR1 MDHEN, CDR2 SYDVKM.

The count of this clone is one. This chain uses TRBV5-1 with TRBJ2-3; TRBD2 aligns across 8 bases. The trim removed 3 bases at V and 1 base at J, leaving 7 bases unmatched. In germline, CDR1 is SGHRS, CDR2 YFSETQ. The CDR3 has 16 residues. The DNA for the CDR3 is TGCGCCAGCAGCTCCCAGGGTAGCGGGGGCACAGATACGCAGTATTTT. Amino acid sequence: CASSSQGSGGTDTQYF.

The rearrangement joins TRBV4-3 to TRBJ2-3; 8 bases map to TRBD1. The CDR3 totals 14 residues. With V trimmed by 2 bases and J by 6 bases, 4 bases remained unmatched. Germline-derived CDR1 and CDR2 are LGHNA and YSLEER. The CDR3 spells CASSQQTGADTQYF. In nucleotides, the CDR3 is TGCGCCAGCAGCCAACAGACAGGGGCGGATACGCAGTATTTT.

This clone was counted once. The chain couples TRBV20-1 to TRBJ1-1; possibly TRBD1 for D (6 bases). This CDR3 is 11 amino acids long. CDR1 and CDR2 (germline): DFQATT, SNEGSKA (reference sequence). The V end lost 6 bases, the J end lost 10 bases, and 15 bases lay between the germline ends. CDR3 coding DNA: TGCAGTGCACCTGAGGGGGTGACAGCTTTCTTT. It codes for CSAPEGVTAFF.

The genes are TRBV9 and TRBJ2-7; tentatively, D is TRBD1 (6 bases). The ends were cut back, 4 bases at V and 6 bases at J, with 17 bases in the middle. Germline CDR1 and CDR2: SGDLS and YYNGEE. This CDR3 has 14 residues. In DNA, the CDR3 is TGTGCCAGCAGCCCATCGGGACAATTGGGCGAGCAGTACTTC. Encoded protein: CASSPSGQLGEQYF. The full variable domain, rest sourced from reference TRBV9 and TRBJ2-7, is DSGVTQTPKHLITATGQRVTLRCSPRSGDLSVYWYQQSLDQGLQFLIQYYNGEERAKGNILERFSAQQFPDLHSELNLSSLELGDSALYFCASSPSGQLGEQYFGPGTRLTVT.

V usage is TRBV11-2 and J usage is TRBJ2-1; 12 bases map to TRBD2. The germline V gene has CDR1 SGHAT and CDR2 FQNNGV. V was clipped by 6 bases and J by 5 bases; unmatched bases: 5. The CDR3 is made up of 15 amino acids. The CDR3 protein is CASSRTSGNNNEQFF. The DNA of the CDR3 is TGTGCCAGCAGTCGGACTAGCGGGAACAACAATGAGCAGTTCTTC.

In its sample, this clone was seen once. The chain uses TRBV7-9 and TRBJ1-4; no reliable D call. This CDR3 has 14 residues. Germline CDR1 and CDR2: SEHNR and FQNEAQ (reference sequence). V was cut by 1 base and J by 7 bases, with 10 bases left in between. This CDR3 is CASSLGERSEKLFF. The DNA of the CDR3 is TGTGCCAGCAGCTTAGGCGAGAGAAGTGAAAAACTGTTTTTT.

The CDR3 DNA is TGCGCCAGCAGCCAAGTAAAGGGGAGCGGTGAGCAGTTCTTC. It encodes CASSQVKGSGEQFF. The rearrangement uses TRBV4-3 and TRBJ2-1; D possibly uses TRBD1 or TRBD2 (5 bases each). Germline V CDR1 and CDR2: LGHNA, YSLEER. Trimming removed 1 base from V and 9 bases from J, with 13 bases in between. CDR3 size: 14 residues.

A few counts support this clone. The chain recombines TRBV9 with TRBJ2-1; D might be TRBD1 or TRBD2, each matching 5 bases. Germline CDR1 is SGDLS and CDR2 is YYNGEE. Trimming pared 6 bases from V and 7 bases from J, leaving 17 bases between. CDR3 length: 14 residues. The CDR3 reads CASTPGAVTNEQFF. As DNA, the CDR3 is TGTGCCAGCACCCCCGGGGCTGTAACTAATGAGCAGTTCTTC.

This clone was recorded only once. The chain couples TRBV5-8 to TRBJ2-4; D possibly matches TRBD1 or TRBD2 (5 bases each). CDR3 length: 16 amino acids. The V end was cut by 2 bases, the J end by 0 bases, with 12 bases between. Germline lookup yields CDR1 SGHTS and CDR2 YDEGEE. CDR3 amino acids: CASSFWDGLAKNIQYF. Here the CDR3 DNA reads TGTGCCAGCAGCTTTTGGGACGGGCTAGCCAAAAACATTCAGTACTTC. The whole variable domain, filled in from reference TRBV5-8 and TRBJ2-4, reads EAGVTQSPTHLIKTRGQQATLRCSPISGHTSVYWYQQALGLGLQFLLWYDEGEERNRGNFPPRFSGRQFPNYSSELNVNALELEDSALYLCASSFWDGLAKNIQYFGAGTRLSVL.

CDR3 DNA: TGTGCCAGCAGCTGGCCAGGGAGTACCTACGAGCAGTACTTC. Protein product: CASSWPGSTYEQYF. The rearrangement joins TRBV5-6 to TRBJ2-7; D possibly matches TRBD1 or TRBD2 (5 bases each). This CDR3 has 14 residues. Trimming stripped 3 bases from V and 2 bases from J, with 12 bases between. Per germline, CDR1 SGHDT and CDR2 YYEEEE.

The chain is built from TRBV5-8 and TRBJ2-7; D is perhaps TRBD1 (6 bases). Looked up from germline, CDR1 is SGHTS and CDR2 is YDEGEE. The CDR3 contains 16 residues. V was trimmed by 0 bases and J by 2 bases, leaving 15 bases between them. CDR3 sequence (DNA): TGTGCCAGCAGCTTGGGAATAGGGGGAACTACCTACGAGCAGTACTTC. Protein sequence: CASSLGIGGTTYEQYF. Complete variable domain (other parts from reference TRBV5-8 and TRBJ2-7): EAGVTQSPTHLIKTRGQQATLRCSPISGHTSVYWYQQALGLGLQFLLWYDEGEERNRGNFPPRFSGRQFPNYSSELNVNALELEDSALYLCASSLGIGGTTYEQYFGPGTRLTVT.

This rearrangement joins TRBV28 to TRBJ2-3; D possibly corresponds to TRBD2 (6 bases). This CDR3 region has 13 residues. Trimming removed 10 bases from V and 5 bases from J, with 16 bases in between. Germline CDR1 and CDR2: MDHEN and SYDVKM. As DNA, the CDR3 is TGTGCCACCCTACTCGCGGGGCGAGATACGCAGTATTTT. This encodes CATLLAGRDTQYF.

V and J are TRBV10-3 and TRBJ2-1; TRBD1 matches 9 bases. Germline trimming cut 5 bases from V and 7 bases from J; bases unmatched to any gene: 9. The CDR3 sequence is 15 residues long. Germline CDR1 ENHRY, CDR2 SYGVKD. This CDR3 reads CAISTGGGGFNEQFF. CDR3 sequence (DNA): TGTGCCATCAGTACAGGGGGCGGGGGATTTAATGAGCAGTTCTTC.

V usage is TRBV18 and J usage is TRBJ1-2; no definite D call. Per the germline V gene, CDR1 is KGHSH and CDR2 is LQKENI. V was clipped by 3 bases and J by 0 bases, with 11 bases between them. This CDR3 region has 15 residues. The CDR3 bases are TGTGCCAGCTCACCCGGGGAGCGGTCTAACTATGGCTACACCTTC. This sequence encodes CASSPGERSNYGYTF.

The chain joins TRBV27 to TRBJ2-7; D tentatively fits TRBD1 or TRBD2 (5 bases each). The V end was cut by 4 bases, the J end by 3 bases, with 13 bases between. The CDR3 sequence is 14 residues long. Germline CDR1 is MNHEY and CDR2 is SMNVEV (reference sequence). CDR3: CASSSRDGGYEQYF. The CDR3 DNA follows: TGTGCCAGCAGTTCACGGGATGGGGGCTACGAGCAGTACTTC.

CDR3 sequence: CSAGGTYEQYF. CDR3 DNA: TGCAGTGCCGGAGGAACCTACGAGCAGTACTTC. The chain employs TRBV20-1 and TRBJ2-7; possible D gene TRBD2, 5 bases. V was cut by 6 bases and J by 2 bases, with 8 bases left in between. Germline loops: CDR1 DFQATT, CDR2 SNEGSKA (reference sequence). The CDR3 extends over 11 amino acids.

This rearrangement joins TRBV6-6 to TRBJ2-7, with 8 bases identical to TRBD2. V shed 5 bases, J shed 4 bases, and the junction held 7 bases outside the gene matches. The CDR3 has 14 residues. Germline loops: CDR1 MNHNY, CDR2 SVGAGI (reference sequence). The CDR3 DNA is TGTGCCAGCAGTGTAGCGGGGAAAGCTTACGAGCAGTACTTC. This codes for CASSVAGKAYEQYF.

The chain joins TRBV19 to TRBJ2-2; TRBD2 aligns across 15 bases. CDR1 is LNHDA, CDR2 SQIVND, per germline (reference sequence). The V segment lost 7 bases and the J segment 6 bases; nucleotides outside the gene matches: 15. CDR3 length: 19 residues. The CDR3 DNA sequence: TGTGCCAGTACCCTAAAAGGACTAGCGGGAGGGCCAGGAGCCGGGGAGCTGTTTTTT. It yields the protein CASTLKGLAGGPGAGELFF.

This rearrangement joins TRBV12-5 to TRBJ2-3; D is uncertain. The CDR3 loop spans 11 amino acids. Trimming took off 6 bases at V and 6 bases at J, with 7 bases between the two ends. The germline V gene encodes CDR1 LGHNT and CDR2 FRNRAP. The CDR3 loop is CASGYRDTQYF. In nucleotides, the CDR3 is TGTGCTAGTGGCTACCGGGATACGCAGTATTTT.

V and J are TRBV29-1 and TRBJ2-2; 8 nucleotides match TRBD2. Germline V gene sequence: CDR1 SQVTM, CDR2 ANQGSEA. Trimming at V came to 1 base and at J to 9 bases, leaving 4 bases not matched to a gene. This CDR3 has 13 residues. The CDR3 DNA reads as TGCAGCGTTGAAGTAGGCGGGGGGAGGGAGCTGTTTTTT. Protein product: CSVEVGGGRELFF.

CDR3 loop: CAWNLILGGEQTQYF. DNA of the CDR3: TGTGCCTGGAACCTCATACTCGGGGGGGAACAGACCCAGTACTTC. The chain carries TRBV30 and TRBJ2-5, with TRBD2 identical over 8 bases. This CDR3 region has 15 residues. V shed 4 bases, J shed 6 bases, and the junction held 13 bases outside the gene matches. CDR1 GTSNPN and CDR2 SVGIG come from the germline V gene (reference sequence).

Turning to this clone: Because the CDR3's place on the DNA is in doubt, the DNA is left out and the CDR3 is given as listed by TCRdb. J is TRBJ2-5 and V is TRBV7-2; TRBD1 is taken as the D call from the table, unchecked against the DNA. Germline V gene data show CDR1 as SGHTA and CDR2 as FQGNSA. The CDR3 length is 15 residues, termini included. The chain's CDR3 is CASSFGQGWEETQYF.

V is TRBV5-6 and J is TRBJ2-7, with 7 bases lining up with TRBD2. Germline CDR1 is SGHDT and CDR2 is YYEEEE. V trimming: 6 bases; J trimming: 3 bases; junction bases outside the gene matches: 9. The CDR3 covers 14 residues. CDR3 DNA sequence: TGTGCCAGCACCAGACTAGCCGCCCTCTACGAGCAGTACTTC. Its translation: CASTRLAALYEQYF.